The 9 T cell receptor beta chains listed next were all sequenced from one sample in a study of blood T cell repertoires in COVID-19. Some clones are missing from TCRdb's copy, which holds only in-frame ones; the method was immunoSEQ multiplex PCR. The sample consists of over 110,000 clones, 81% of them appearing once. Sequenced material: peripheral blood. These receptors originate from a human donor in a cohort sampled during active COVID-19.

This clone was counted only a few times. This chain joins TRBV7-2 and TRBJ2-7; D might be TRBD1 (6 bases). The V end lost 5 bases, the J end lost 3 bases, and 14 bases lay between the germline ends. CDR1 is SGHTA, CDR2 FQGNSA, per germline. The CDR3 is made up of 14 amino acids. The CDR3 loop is CASSQQGFGYEQYF. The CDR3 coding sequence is TGTGCCAGCAGCCAACAGGGCTTTGGCTACGAGCAGTACTTC.

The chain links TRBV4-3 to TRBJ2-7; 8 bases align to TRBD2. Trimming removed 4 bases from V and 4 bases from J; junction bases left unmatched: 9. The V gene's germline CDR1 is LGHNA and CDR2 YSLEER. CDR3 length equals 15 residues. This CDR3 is CASSLGTSSGYEQYF. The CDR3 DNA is TGCGCCAGCAGCCTCGGGACTAGTTCAGGGTACGAGCAGTACTTC.

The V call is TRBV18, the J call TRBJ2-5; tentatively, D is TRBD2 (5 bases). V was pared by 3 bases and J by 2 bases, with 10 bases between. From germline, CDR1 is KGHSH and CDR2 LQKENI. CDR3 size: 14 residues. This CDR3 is CASSPRTLQETQYF. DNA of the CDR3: TGTGCCAGCTCACCCCGGACTCTTCAAGAGACCCAGTACTTC.

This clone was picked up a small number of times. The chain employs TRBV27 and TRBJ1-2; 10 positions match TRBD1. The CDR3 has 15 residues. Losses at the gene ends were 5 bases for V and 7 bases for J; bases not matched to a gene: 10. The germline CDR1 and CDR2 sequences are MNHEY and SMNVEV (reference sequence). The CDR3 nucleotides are TGTGCCAGCAGTGCCGTGACAGGGGGCGTATCTGGCTACACCTTC. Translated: CASSAVTGGVSGYTF.

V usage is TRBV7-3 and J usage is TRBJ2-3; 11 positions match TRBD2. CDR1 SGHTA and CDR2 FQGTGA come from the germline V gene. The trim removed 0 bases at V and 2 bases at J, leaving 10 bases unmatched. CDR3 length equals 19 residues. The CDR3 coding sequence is TGTGCCAGCAGCTTAACGTACGGATTGGGACTAGCGGACACAGATACGCAGTATTTT. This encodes CASSLTYGLGLADTDTQYF.

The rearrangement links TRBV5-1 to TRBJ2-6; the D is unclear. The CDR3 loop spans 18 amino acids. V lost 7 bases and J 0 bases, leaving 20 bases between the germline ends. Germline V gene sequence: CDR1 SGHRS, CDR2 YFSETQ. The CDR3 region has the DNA TGCGCCAGCCACTGGAAGGAGCAACGCAGCTCTGGGGCCAACGTCCTGACTTTC. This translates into CASHWKEQRSSGANVLTF.

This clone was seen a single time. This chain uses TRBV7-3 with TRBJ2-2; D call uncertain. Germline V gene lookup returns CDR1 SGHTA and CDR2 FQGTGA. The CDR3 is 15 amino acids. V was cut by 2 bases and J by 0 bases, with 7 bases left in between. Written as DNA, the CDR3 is TGTGCCAGCAGCTTATCCGGTTCGAACACCGGGGAGCTGTTTTTT. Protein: CASSLSGSNTGELFF. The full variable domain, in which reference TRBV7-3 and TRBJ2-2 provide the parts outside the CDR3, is GAGVSQTPSNKVTEKGKYVELRCDPISGHTALYWYRQSLGQGPEFLIYFQGTGAADDSGLPNDRFFAVRPEGSVSTLKIQRTERGDSAVYLCASSLSGSNTGELFFGEGSRLTVL.

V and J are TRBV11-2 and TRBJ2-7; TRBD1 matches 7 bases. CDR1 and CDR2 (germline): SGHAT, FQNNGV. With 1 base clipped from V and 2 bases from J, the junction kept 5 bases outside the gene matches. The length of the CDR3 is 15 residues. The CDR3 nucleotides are TGTGCCAGCAGCTTAGTGTATGGACAGGCCTACGAGCAGTACTTC. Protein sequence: CASSLVYGQAYEQYF.

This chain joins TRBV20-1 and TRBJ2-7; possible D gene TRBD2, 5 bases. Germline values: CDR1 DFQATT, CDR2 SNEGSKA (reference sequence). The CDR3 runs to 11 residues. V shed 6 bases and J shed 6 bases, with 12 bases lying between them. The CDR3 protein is CSATLVTEQYF. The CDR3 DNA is TGCAGTGCAACACTAGTCACCGAGCAGTACTTC.